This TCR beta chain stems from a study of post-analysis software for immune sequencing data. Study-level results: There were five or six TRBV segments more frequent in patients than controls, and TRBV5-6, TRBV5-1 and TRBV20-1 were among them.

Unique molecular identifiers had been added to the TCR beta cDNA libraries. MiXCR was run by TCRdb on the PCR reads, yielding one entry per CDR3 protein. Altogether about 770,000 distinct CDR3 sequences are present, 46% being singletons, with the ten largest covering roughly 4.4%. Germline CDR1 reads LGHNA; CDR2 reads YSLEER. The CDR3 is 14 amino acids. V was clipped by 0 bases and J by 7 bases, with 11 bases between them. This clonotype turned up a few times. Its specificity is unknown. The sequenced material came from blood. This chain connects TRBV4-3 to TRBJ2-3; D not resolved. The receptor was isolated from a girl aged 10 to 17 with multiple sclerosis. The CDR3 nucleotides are TGCGCCAGCAGCCAAGATAGAACGTACCATACGCAGTATTTT. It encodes CASSQDRTYHTQYF.